This record looks at one TCR beta chain sequence and its context. This clone was recorded only once. This clone's antigen is unknown. No base quality information exists; no much larger clone differs at one position. For TCR beta library preparation, 1.5 to 2.5 micrograms of genomic DNA was extracted from cryopreserved PBMCs. Longitudinal blood samples from CLL patients receiving ibrutinib monotherapy were subjected to high-throughput TCR beta sequencing. The patients took part in an open-label, single-center phase 2 trial of ibrutinib monotherapy. As encoded in the germline V gene (reference sequence), CDR1 is SEHNR while CDR2 is FQNEAQ. V is reduced by 1 base and J by 4 bases, leaving a spacing of 12 bases between them. Reading from cysteine to phenylalanine, the CDR3 counts 15 amino acids. Only the CDR3 DNA is retained, 45 bases long and in frame from the first base. The goal of deep resolution MiSeq sequencing was a depth between 1 in 1 million and 1 in 200,000 T cells, and coverage averaged 10x per clonotype. The immunoSEQ hsTCRB Kit was used to generate the TCR beta libraries. On the authors' methods: The data were analyzed with ImmunoSEQ Analyzer and ImmunoSEQ Data Assistant, and V, D and J gene assignments followed IMGT definitions. Clonality was computed as one minus normalized Shannon entropy of productive rearrangement frequencies, ranging from 0 to 1. Only overrepresented clonotypes making up at least 0.05% of each patient's repertoire were included in the public clonotype analysis. Some 14 age-matched healthy donor repertoires from immuneACCESS served as clonality controls. The table comes from immuneACCESS by way of TCRdb, which keeps in-frame sequences with V and J called. Part of the clones is missing from these tables; in studies checked, under half for an unresolved V gene and the rest for unknown reasons. The DNA was the basis for D and trimming; V, J and clone size are from that table. The sample data list some 29,000 clones, and about 75% of these were observed just once. 51% of the sample rests with the top ten.

The data stem from a study of cytotoxic CD8 clonotypes in ibrutinib-treated CLL (dated by TCRdb to the early 2020s). Background for the entire study: The cohort was composed of about 10 relapsed/refractory and roughly 14 treatment-naive patients; IGHV unmutated status was identified in 17 patients. Partial responses were observed in some 24 patients and complete responses in 2; after a median follow-up of 68 months, remission was maintained in around 14 patients and progression was observed in approximately 12. Samples at response were collected after a median of about 12 months of treatment, with a range of about 6 to 36 months. On average, each sample had 255,043 productive templates and more than 85,000 productive rearrangements. Of the approximately 86 participants in the trial, about two dozen had longitudinal samples available. Cryopreserved peripheral blood mononuclear cells were collected before treatment, at response, and at either disease progression or sustained remission. All remission and progressive disease samples were collected while patients were still receiving ibrutinib. Overall study outcomes, separate from this receptor: Public clonotypes were found to be uncommon and were observed to contract or remain stable during treatment; the increase in clonality was shown to reflect expansion of private clonotypes at ibrutinib response. At ibrutinib response clonality went up, during sustained remission it held steady, and at progression it dropped back toward baseline. Sampling times were not matched between patients in sustained remission and patients whose disease was progressing, and lymph node repertoires were not examined. At baseline, clonality was higher than in age-matched healthy donors and showed a strong correlation with circulating CD8+ T-cell counts.

This receptor was identified in a human donor with chronic lymphocytic leukemia. This sample comprised PBMCs, obtained after 36 months of ibrutinib treatment. The rearranged chain carries TRBV7-9 and TRBJ2-3; the D segment is perhaps TRBD1 or TRBD2, each sharing 7 matched bases. The nucleotide sequence is TGTGCCAGCAGCTTAGGACAGGGAGGGGCAGATACGCAGTATTTT. This gives the protein CASSLGQGGADTQYF.